The subject of this entry is one T cell receptor (beta chain). The sample comes from a study of CD8 T cells in Susac syndrome. Random-hexamer reverse transcription was applied to 0.5 to 1 ug RNA. Coverage of TCR beta CDR3 amplification by immunoSEQ multiplex PCR extended to 54 Vbeta and 13 Jbeta. TCRdb itself ran the immunoSEQ multiplex PCR reads through MiXCR, one entry per CDR3 protein. In the table there are about 300,000 distinct CDR3 sequences, around 89% of which are singletons. There are 16 residues in the CDR3. Trimming cost V 5 bases and J 5 bases; bases outside gene matches: 7. The germline CDR1 and CDR2 sequences are MNHNY and SVGAGI (reference sequence). In blood CD8+ and CD4+ T cells, TCR beta underwent sequencing. The multiple sclerosis control group was made up of treatment-naive patients with stable or active relapsing-remitting disease. TEMRA cells were FACS-enriched, while CD8+ and CD4+ T cells were negatively isolated.

The sample taken for sequencing was CD8+ T cells from PBMCs. The receptor comes from a human donor with multiple sclerosis. This chain links TRBV6-6 with TRBJ2-1; 12 bases fit TRBD2. In DNA, the CDR3 is TGTGCCAGCAGTCCACATCGACTAGCGGGGGACAATGAGCAGTTCTTC. Encoded protein: CASSPHRLAGDNEQFF.